Listed below are T cell receptor beta chains from one sample, sequenced in a study of T-cell memory formation after mild COVID-19. In TCRdb, the 5' RACE reads were re-called with MiXCR into one record per CDR3 protein. The sample lists some 200,000 distinct CDR3 sequences; about 9.2% were seen once. Sequenced material: PBMCs or a T cell subset sorted from them (not recorded which). Source of these receptors: a man in his late teens or twenties who had mild COVID-19 (a few samples of this study predate the infection). Cell type and time point are not known. Each CDR3 is given with its conserved first and last residue. Each record gives: J gene, V gene, clone size, D gene, CDR3 protein, CDR3 DNA. D genes are given only for firm matches. Clone size appears in some rows only: once, few, many, or a class for an expanded clone.

TRBJ2-7 TRBV7-8 - - CASSFSSGNIAYEQYF TGTGCCAGCAGCTTCTCGAGCGGAAACATTGCCTACGAGCAGTACTTC
TRBJ1-4 TRBV7-2 few TRBD1 CASSSGQGTNEKLFF TGTGCCAGCAGCTCCGGACAGGGGACTAATGAAAAACTGTTTTTT
TRBJ2-3 TRBV24-1 - TRBD2 CATSDVMTSGGNTDTQYF TGTGCCACCAGTGACGTTATGACTAGCGGCGGAAACACAGATACGCAGTATTTT
TRBJ1-2 TRBV10-3 - - CAISESARRGSNGYTF TGTGCCATCAGTGAGTCCGCCCGTCGGGGAAGTAACGGCTACACCTTC
TRBJ2-7 TRBV20-1 few TRBD1 CSARGQRGKYEQYF TGCAGTGCGAGGGGACAGCGTGGGAAGTACGAGCAGTACTTC
TRBJ1-2 TRBV5-1 many TRBD1 CASSIGQGSYTF TGCGCCAGCAGCATAGGACAGGGGAGCTACACCTTC
TRBJ1-2 TRBV20-1 - - CSAWPASRGPSF TGCAGTGCTTGGCCCGCTAGTAGGGGACCCTCCTTC
TRBJ2-7 TRBV6-1 - TRBD1 CASSRTGGRDEQYF TGTGCCAGCAGTCGAACAGGGGGCAGGGACGAGCAGTACTTC
TRBJ1-2 TRBV7-2 - - CASSTGYGYTF TGTGCCAGCAGCACGGGGTATGGCTACACCTTC
TRBJ1-2 TRBV29-1 - - CSVGHSDYGYTF TGCAGCGTGGGACACTCCGACTATGGCTACACCTTC
TRBJ2-3 TRBV5-1 few - CASSLGAASTDTQYF TGCGCCAGCAGCTTGGGGGCGGCAAGCACAGATACGCAGTATTTT
TRBJ1-1 TRBV7-2 - - CASSFQNTEAFF TGTGCCAGCAGCTTCCAAAACACTGAAGCTTTCTTT
TRBJ2-3 TRBV3-1 few TRBD1 CASSYSGTGGSTQYF TGTGCCAGCAGTTATTCCGGGACAGGTGGGAGTACGCAGTATTTT
TRBJ1-5 TRBV6-2/TRBV6-3 many TRBD1 CAIRTGGFGQPQHF TGTGCCATTCGGACAGGGGGTTTCGGTCAGCCCCAGCATTTT
TRBJ2-3 TRBV20-1 - TRBD2 CSASPLATDTQYF TGCAGTGCTTCCCCACTAGCGACAGATACGCAGTATTTT
TRBJ1-1 TRBV24-1 few TRBD1 CATSDAGQGSSEAFF TGTGCCACCAGTGACGCGGGACAGGGTAGCTCTGAAGCTTTCTTT
TRBJ2-3 TRBV19 - TRBD2 CASTPLAISSTDTQYF TGTGCCAGTACCCCACTAGCGATAAGTAGCACAGATACGCAGTATTTT
TRBJ2-4 TRBV6-2/TRBV6-3 few - CASSDPTWVAKNIQYF TGTGCCAGCAGCGACCCCACCTGGGTAGCCAAAAACATTCAGTACTTC
TRBJ2-3 TRBV7-2 - TRBD1 CASSLWTGGFATDTQYF TGTGCCAGCAGCCTCTGGACAGGGGGGTTCGCCACAGATACGCAGTATTTT
TRBJ1-3 TRBV6-5 few - CASSYGGNPGNTIYF TGTGCCAGCAGTTACGGGGGGAACCCTGGAAACACCATATATTTT
TRBJ1-2 TRBV24-1 - - CATSDTENNYGYTF TGTGCCACCAGTGATACAGAGAATAACTATGGCTACACCTTC
TRBJ1-1 TRBV18 - - CASSPTLFQGNTEAFF TGTGCCAGCTCACCTACCCTTTTTCAGGGGAACACTGAAGCTTTCTTT
TRBJ2-3 TRBV7-2 many - CASSPPSADTQYF TGTGCCAGCAGCCCACCCTCGGCTGATACGCAGTATTTT
TRBJ2-7 TRBV7-3 few - CASSLRGADEQYF TGTGCCAGCAGCTTACGGGGGGCCGACGAGCAGTACTTC
TRBJ1-2 TRBV7-2 - - CASSLYIPRQGGYTF TGTGCCAGCAGCTTATATATACCTCGCCAGGGGGGCTACACCTTC
TRBJ2-3 TRBV7-3 - TRBD1 CASSLTPGQGADTQYF TGTGCCAGCAGCTTAACCCCGGGACAGGGCGCAGATACGCAGTATTTT
TRBJ2-1 TRBV5-1 many - CASSLGSGSSYNEQFF TGCGCCAGCAGCTTGGGTTCCGGGAGCTCCTACAATGAGCAGTTCTTC
TRBJ1-1 TRBV10-3 few - CAISENYFAEAFF TGTGCCATCAGTGAGAATTATTTCGCTGAAGCTTTCTTT
TRBJ2-2 TRBV7-8 few - CASSLKARARPGELFF TGTGCCAGCAGCTTAAAAGCCCGGGCGCGCCCCGGGGAGCTGTTTTTT
TRBJ2-3 TRBV2 many - CASSSYSTDTQYF TGTGCCAGCAGCTCGTATAGCACAGATACGCAGTATTTT
TRBJ2-3 TRBV6-2/TRBV6-3 few - CASSYKSGRPADTQYF TGTGCCAGCAGTTACAAGTCAGGGAGGCCGGCAGATACGCAGTATTTT
TRBJ2-7 TRBV12-3/TRBV12-4 - TRBD2 CASSPLTSGGLGQYF TGTGCCAGCAGTCCGTTGACTAGCGGGGGGCTGGGGCAGTACTTC
TRBJ2-3 TRBV7-2 many - CASSHYRNTDTQYF TGTGCCAGCAGCCATTATCGGAACACAGATACGCAGTATTTT
TRBJ2-4 TRBV5-6 many - CASNPTGAWMDIQYF TGTGCCAGCAACCCAACCGGGGCCTGGATGGACATTCAGTACTTC
TRBJ1-6 TRBV5-4 few - CASSPDPYGIF TGTGCCAGCAGCCCGGACCCTTACGGTATCTTT
TRBJ2-7 TRBV6-5 few - CASHRQGREEQYF TGTGCCAGCCATCGACAGGGGAGGGAGGAGCAGTACTTC
TRBJ2-1 TRBV30 - TRBD1 CAWDRGNNEQFF TGTGCCTGGGACAGGGGTAACAATGAGCAGTTCTTC
TRBJ1-4 TRBV12-3/TRBV12-4 few - CASKKRAGPTNEKLFF TGTGCCAGCAAAAAAAGGGCGGGCCCAACTAATGAAAAACTGTTTTTT
TRBJ1-1 TRBV10-3 few - CAISESGLLNTEAFF TGTGCCATCAGTGAGTCGGGCCTACTGAACACTGAAGCTTTCTTT
TRBJ1-1 TRBV10-3 - TRBD1 CAIRPDRETEAFF TGTGCCATCAGACCCGACAGGGAGACTGAAGCTTTCTTT
TRBJ1-5 TRBV2 few - CASSGGSQPQHF TGTGCCAGCAGTGGAGGATCTCAGCCCCAGCATTTT
TRBJ1-1 TRBV11-3 few - CASSSDGGEAFF TGTGCCAGCAGCTCCGACGGGGGAGAAGCTTTCTTT
TRBJ1-5 TRBV9 - - CASSVNGGSQPQHF TGTGCCAGCAGCGTGAACGGGGGCAGTCAGCCCCAGCATTTT
TRBJ1-1 TRBV13 - - CASSLVVGATEAFF TGTGCCAGCAGCTTAGTCGTGGGGGCAACTGAAGCTTTCTTT
TRBJ2-1 TRBV12-3/TRBV12-4 - TRBD2 CASRTSAYNEQFF TGTGCCAGCAGGACTAGCGCGTACAATGAGCAGTTCTTC
TRBJ1-2 TRBV6-5 few TRBD1 CASSEPGQGVHGYTF TGTGCCAGCAGTGAACCGGGACAGGGAGTTCATGGCTACACCTTC
TRBJ2-4 TRBV6-2/TRBV6-3 few TRBD1 CASSHATGVGNIQYF TGTGCCAGCAGTCACGCAACAGGGGTTGGAAACATTCAGTACTTC
TRBJ2-6 TRBV23-1 many - CASSHLYSGANVLTF TGCGCCAGCAGTCACCTCTACTCTGGGGCCAACGTCCTGACTTTC
TRBJ2-1 TRBV5-4 few TRBD1 CASSPPGQGAINEQFF TGTGCCAGCAGCCCCCCCGGGCAGGGGGCGATCAATGAGCAGTTCTTC
TRBJ1-2 TRBV7-9 - - CASSIDAAGYTF TGTGCCAGCAGCATAGACGCCGCCGGCTACACCTTC
TRBJ2-3 TRBV5-4 - TRBD2 CASSPLGTIGTDTQYF TGTGCCAGCAGCCCCCTGGGGACTATCGGCACAGATACGCAGTATTTT
TRBJ1-1 TRBV5-1 few - CASSLQPRGLGGAVSEAFF TGCGCCAGCAGCTTACAGCCGCGGGGGCTGGGGGGCGCCGTATCTGAAGCTTTCTTT
TRBJ2-1 TRBV4-1 few TRBD2 CASSQDPVVAGGPVGEQFF TGCGCCAGCAGCCAAGACCCGGTGGTAGCGGGGGGGCCCGTTGGGGAGCAGTTCTTC
TRBJ1-5 TRBV6-6 many TRBD1 CASSYTDRAQPQHF TGTGCCAGCAGTTATACGGACAGGGCTCAGCCCCAGCATTTT
TRBJ2-3 TRBV7-8 - - CASSNQGFADTQYF TGTGCCAGCTCCAATCAGGGGTTTGCAGATACGCAGTATTTT